The rows below give T cell receptor beta chains drawn from one sample of a study of long-term antiretroviral therapy in people with HIV. Clones were sequenced by immunoSEQ multiplex PCR, and TCRdb holds only the in-frame ones, with some missing. The sample records around 30,000 clones, over 90% being singletons. Here the sequenced sample was unsorted PBMCs, taken 6.2 years after starting antiretroviral therapy. The receptors stem from a man between 40 and 49 years old with HIV. CDR3s include the opening cysteine and the closing phenylalanine or tryptophan. A D gene is named only where the DNA matches it firmly. Expanded clones are given a class, and other clones once, few, many or no size at all.

>TRBV11-2|TRBJ2-5|.|.
CASSRDETRGAQYF
TGTGCCAGCAGCCGGGACGAGACTAGGGGGGCCCAGTACTTC
>TRBV6-5|TRBJ2-1|.|.
CASSIDSYNEQFF
TGTGCCAGCAGTATCGATTCCTACAATGAGCAGTTCTTC
>TRBV5-4|TRBJ2-7|.|.
CASSLESRVYDEQYF
TGTGCCAGCAGCTTGGAGTCCAGGGTGTACGACGAGCAGTACTTC
>TRBV6-1|TRBJ2-7|.|.
CASSEALDEQYF
TGTGCCAGCAGTGAGGCCCTCGACGAGCAGTACTTC
>TRBV2|TRBJ2-3|.|.
CASNRGPAGKDTQYF
TGTGCCAGCAATCGGGGGCCAGCGGGGAAAGATACGCAGTATTTT
>TRBV10-1|TRBJ2-2|TRBD1|.
CASSAGTGGPGELFF
TGCGCCAGCAGCGCCGGGACAGGGGGTCCCGGGGAGCTGTTTTTT
>TRBV6-1|TRBJ2-3|.|.
CASSGQPAATDTQYF
TGTGCCAGCAGTGGACAGCCGGCCGCCACAGATACGCAGTATTTT
>TRBV27|TRBJ2-7|.|.
CASSLSQGSYEQYF
TGTGCCAGCAGTTTGAGTCAGGGGAGCTACGAGCAGTACTTC
>TRBV9|TRBJ2-7|.|.
CASSVAESDYEQYF
TGTGCCAGCAGCGTAGCTGAGTCAGACTACGAGCAGTACTTC
>TRBV28|TRBJ1-5|.|.
CASSLRPQHF
TGTGCCAGCAGTTTGCGGCCCCAGCATTTT
>TRBV6-5|TRBJ2-2|.|.
CASSYGRGRGGELFF
TGTGCCAGCAGTTACGGCAGGGGCCGAGGCGGGGAGCTGTTTTTT
>TRBV11-1|TRBJ2-7|.|.
CASSFGRGSYEQYF
TGTGCCAGCAGCTTCGGGCGGGGCTCCTACGAGCAGTACTTC
>TRBV28|TRBJ1-5|.|.
CASSRGPISQPQHF
TGTGCCAGCAGTCGGGGCCCAATTAGTCAGCCCCAGCATTTT
>TRBV11-2|TRBJ2-1|TRBD2|few
CASSPTTSGEQFF
TGTGCCAGCAGCCCCACGACTAGCGGCGAGCAGTTCTTC
>TRBV7-3|TRBJ2-3|.|.
CASSPRTDYSTDTQYF
TGTGCCAGCAGCCCCCGGACAGACTATAGCACAGATACGCAGTATTTT
>TRBV29-1|TRBJ2-3|.|.
CSVEQPPEFAQGTDTQYF
TGCAGCGTCGAACAACCCCCGGAGTTCGCCCAAGGGACAGATACGCAGTATTTT
>TRBV27|TRBJ1-2|.|.
CASRRDTKLVGGYTF
TGTGCCAGCAGACGGGACACCAAATTGGTGGGTGGCTACACCTTC
>TRBV7-9|TRBJ1-2|.|.
CASSYQGPFNYGYTF
TGTGCCAGCAGCTACCAGGGACCCTTTAACTATGGCTACACCTTC
>TRBV10-3|TRBJ2-1|.|.
CAISELVGSYNEQFF
TGTGCCATCAGTGAGTTGGTGGGGTCCTACAATGAGCAGTTCTTC
>TRBV5-1|TRBJ1-4|.|few
CASSPGPAANEKLFF
TGCGCCAGCAGCCCGGGCCCGGCGGCAAATGAAAAACTGTTTTTT
>TRBV2|TRBJ2-2|.|.
CASSEQNTGELFF
TGTGCCAGCAGTGAACAGAACACCGGGGAGCTGTTTTTT
>TRBV9|TRBJ2-5|.|.
CASSPTNQETQYF
TGTGCCAGCAGCCCGACTAACCAAGAGACCCAGTACTTC
>TRBV6-5|TRBJ2-1|.|.
CASSLTPRSYNEQFF
TGTGCCAGCAGTTTAACTCCCCGCTCCTACAATGAGCAGTTCTTC
>TRBV2|TRBJ2-7|.|.
CASWIGMYEQYF
TGTGCCAGCTGGATCGGGATGTACGAGCAGTACTTC